Listed below are T cell receptor beta chains from one sample, sequenced in a study of response to subunit inactivated influenza vaccine. TCRdb re-called the RT-PCR reads with MiXCR, one entry per CDR3 protein. Of approximately 730,000 distinct CDR3 sequences listed, about 15% are singletons. The sample was PBMCs from blood, taken roughly 15 days before vaccination. The receptors were gathered from a middle-aged man who received an inactivated influenza vaccine. Each CDR3 is given with its conserved first and last residue. The order of the fields is clone size, CDR3 length, D gene, V gene, J gene, CDR3 DNA, CDR3 protein. A D gene is named only where the DNA matches it firmly. Size values are once, few and many counts, or a class for expanded clones, and some rows have none.

clone_size: -
cdr3_length: 13
d_call: -
v_call: TRBV9
j_call: TRBJ1-3
cdr3_nt: TGTGCCAGCAGCGTCGACCATGGAAACACCATATATTTT
cdr3_aa: CASSVDHGNTIYF

clone_size: many
cdr3_length: 15
d_call: TRBD1
v_call: TRBV6-2/TRBV6-3
j_call: TRBJ2-7
cdr3_nt: TGTGCCAGCAGTACGACCGGGACAGGGGTCTACGAGCAGTACTTC
cdr3_aa: CASSTTGTGVYEQYF

clone_size: -
cdr3_length: 14
d_call: -
v_call: TRBV20-1
j_call: TRBJ2-3
cdr3_nt: TGCAGTGCTAGAGACCCGGACGGCACAGATACGCAGTATTTT
cdr3_aa: CSARDPDGTDTQYF

clone_size: -
cdr3_length: 16
d_call: -
v_call: TRBV28
j_call: TRBJ2-2
cdr3_nt: TGTGCCAGCAGTTTACACCCGGGGGCGCACACCGGGGAGCTGTTTTTT
cdr3_aa: CASSLHPGAHTGELFF

clone_size: many
cdr3_length: 15
d_call: -
v_call: TRBV12-3/TRBV12-4
j_call: TRBJ2-6
cdr3_nt: TGTGCCAGCAGTTTCAGCAACTCTGGGGCCAACGTCCTGACTTTC
cdr3_aa: CASSFSNSGANVLTF

clone_size: -
cdr3_length: 15
d_call: -
v_call: TRBV6-2/TRBV6-3
j_call: TRBJ1-3
cdr3_nt: TGTGCCAGCAGTTACTCACCAGGGAGGGGAAACACCATATATTTT
cdr3_aa: CASSYSPGRGNTIYF

clone_size: few
cdr3_length: 20
d_call: TRBD2
v_call: TRBV5-4
j_call: TRBJ2-3
cdr3_nt: TGTGCCAGCAGCTTGCTTACTAGCGGGGGGGCCAGTATAGGCACAGATACGCAGTATTTT
cdr3_aa: CASSLLTSGGASIGTDTQYF

clone_size: few
cdr3_length: 14
d_call: -
v_call: TRBV20-1
j_call: TRBJ2-5
cdr3_nt: TGCAGTGCTACTGGCCCCGAGTTAGGAGGGACCCAGTACTTC
cdr3_aa: CSATGPELGGTQYF

clone_size: many
cdr3_length: 13
d_call: -
v_call: TRBV14
j_call: TRBJ2-3
cdr3_nt: TGTGCCAGCAGCCAAGACAGAGCAGATACGCAGTATTTT
cdr3_aa: CASSQDRADTQYF

clone_size: few
cdr3_length: 15
d_call: TRBD2
v_call: TRBV4-1
j_call: TRBJ2-2
cdr3_nt: TGCGCCAGCAGCTTGGGACTAGCGGGATCCGGGGAGCTGTTTTTT
cdr3_aa: CASSLGLAGSGELFF

clone_size: few
cdr3_length: 16
d_call: -
v_call: TRBV4-2
j_call: TRBJ2-5
cdr3_nt: TGTGCCAGCAGCCAAGTTGGAGGGCCTTGGCAAGAGACCCAGTACTTC
cdr3_aa: CASSQVGGPWQETQYF

clone_size: few
cdr3_length: 14
d_call: TRBD1
v_call: TRBV20-1
j_call: TRBJ1-1
cdr3_nt: TGCAGTGCTAGGGCGGCACAGGGGGGAATTGAAGCTTTCTTT
cdr3_aa: CSARAAQGGIEAFF

clone_size: many
cdr3_length: 13
d_call: -
v_call: TRBV29-1
j_call: TRBJ2-5
cdr3_nt: TGCAGCGTCGAAAAGACAGACCCTAGGACCCAGTACTTC
cdr3_aa: CSVEKTDPRTQYF

clone_size: -
cdr3_length: 17
d_call: TRBD1
v_call: TRBV28
j_call: TRBJ1-2
cdr3_nt: TGTGCCAGCAGTCCAAGCGGACAGGGTGGTTTTAGCTATGGCTACACCTTC
cdr3_aa: CASSPSGQGGFSYGYTF

clone_size: -
cdr3_length: 16
d_call: TRBD2
v_call: TRBV2
j_call: TRBJ2-3
cdr3_nt: TGTGCCAGCAGTGAACGGCGCGGGAGGGCCACAGATACGCAGTATTTT
cdr3_aa: CASSERRGRATDTQYF

clone_size: few
cdr3_length: 13
d_call: TRBD1
v_call: TRBV6-1
j_call: TRBJ1-2
cdr3_nt: TGTGCCAGCAGCCACGGACAGGGGGCCGGCTACACCTTC
cdr3_aa: CASSHGQGAGYTF

clone_size: few
cdr3_length: 16
d_call: -
v_call: TRBV12-3/TRBV12-4
j_call: TRBJ1-1
cdr3_nt: TGTGCCAGCAGTCCCCCCGGGACGGGAAGGAACACTGAAGCTTTCTTT
cdr3_aa: CASSPPGTGRNTEAFF

clone_size: -
cdr3_length: 17
d_call: TRBD2
v_call: TRBV4-1
j_call: TRBJ2-5
cdr3_nt: TGCGCCAGCAGCCAAAACACTCTAGCGGGGGAACAAGAGACCCAGTACTTC
cdr3_aa: CASSQNTLAGEQETQYF

clone_size: -
cdr3_length: 17
d_call: TRBD2
v_call: TRBV20-1
j_call: TRBJ2-3
cdr3_nt: TGCAGTGCTAGAGATCTCCTCCCAGCGGGGATCACAGATACGCAGTATTTT
cdr3_aa: CSARDLLPAGITDTQYF

clone_size: few
cdr3_length: 17
d_call: TRBD2
v_call: TRBV9
j_call: TRBJ2-3
cdr3_nt: TGTGCCAGCAGCAACGCGGGACTACCGACTTGGGCAGATACGCAGTATTTT
cdr3_aa: CASSNAGLPTWADTQYF

clone_size: few
cdr3_length: 14
d_call: -
v_call: TRBV9
j_call: TRBJ2-5
cdr3_nt: TGTGCCAGCAGCGCTAGAGGGGGGGGAGAGACCCAGTACTTC
cdr3_aa: CASSARGGGETQYF

clone_size: many
cdr3_length: 16
d_call: -
v_call: TRBV4-2
j_call: TRBJ2-1
cdr3_nt: TGTGCCAGCAGCCAAACACAACAGGGTGAGATCAATGAGCAGTTCTTC
cdr3_aa: CASSQTQQGEINEQFF

clone_size: few
cdr3_length: 14
d_call: TRBD2
v_call: TRBV20-1
j_call: TRBJ2-1
cdr3_nt: TGCAGTGCTAGGAGCGGGACCCTCTACAATGAGCAGTTCTTC
cdr3_aa: CSARSGTLYNEQFF

clone_size: -
cdr3_length: 17
d_call: TRBD2
v_call: TRBV4-2
j_call: TRBJ2-2
cdr3_nt: TGTGCCAGCAGCCCGGGACTAGCGGGATCGAACACCGGGGAGCTGTTTTTT
cdr3_aa: CASSPGLAGSNTGELFF

clone_size: -
cdr3_length: 15
d_call: -
v_call: TRBV3-1
j_call: TRBJ2-7
cdr3_nt: TGTGCCAGCAGCCAAGATTCCGGGACTGGTTACGAGCAGTACTTC
cdr3_aa: CASSQDSGTGYEQYF

clone_size: -
cdr3_length: 13
d_call: -
v_call: TRBV20-1
j_call: TRBJ2-3
cdr3_nt: TGCAGTGTTACTCGGGAGACCCCAGATACGCAGTATTTT
cdr3_aa: CSVTRETPDTQYF

clone_size: few
cdr3_length: 18
d_call: -
v_call: TRBV3-1
j_call: TRBJ2-2
cdr3_nt: TGTGCCAGCAGCCACTCCCCCGGGACTTCTTCGAACACCGGGGAGCTGTTTTTT
cdr3_aa: CASSHSPGTSSNTGELFF

clone_size: -
cdr3_length: 13
d_call: -
v_call: TRBV6-2/TRBV6-3
j_call: TRBJ1-5
cdr3_nt: TGTGCCAGCAGTTACGGTATCAATCAGCCCCAGCATTTT
cdr3_aa: CASSYGINQPQHF

clone_size: -
cdr3_length: 14
d_call: -
v_call: TRBV7-8
j_call: TRBJ2-7
cdr3_nt: TGTGCCAGCAGCTCATCTCCGGGACAACTGGAGCAGTACTTC
cdr3_aa: CASSSSPGQLEQYF

clone_size: few
cdr3_length: 14
d_call: -
v_call: TRBV28
j_call: TRBJ2-5
cdr3_nt: TGTGCCAGCGGACCAACAGCGTACCAAGAGACCCAGTACTTC
cdr3_aa: CASGPTAYQETQYF

clone_size: many
cdr3_length: 14
d_call: TRBD1
v_call: TRBV7-9
j_call: TRBJ2-3
cdr3_nt: TGTGCCAGCAGCTTGACAGGGACCACAGATACGCAGTATTTT
cdr3_aa: CASSLTGTTDTQYF

clone_size: -
cdr3_length: 16
d_call: TRBD1
v_call: TRBV6-2/TRBV6-3
j_call: TRBJ2-7
cdr3_nt: TGTGCCAGCAGTTACCCCTCAGACAGGGCAGGCTACGAGCAGTACTTC
cdr3_aa: CASSYPSDRAGYEQYF

clone_size: few
cdr3_length: 13
d_call: TRBD1
v_call: TRBV6-1
j_call: TRBJ1-5
cdr3_nt: TGTGCCAGCAGTCTTGGACAGGCTCAGCCCCAGCATTTT
cdr3_aa: CASSLGQAQPQHF

clone_size: -
cdr3_length: 14
d_call: -
v_call: TRBV9
j_call: TRBJ1-2
cdr3_nt: TGTGCCAGCAGCGTAGCAGGGGCGAACTATGGCTACACCTTC
cdr3_aa: CASSVAGANYGYTF

clone_size: few
cdr3_length: 14
d_call: TRBD1
v_call: TRBV12-3/TRBV12-4
j_call: TRBJ2-5
cdr3_nt: TGTGCCAGCAGTGCGGACAGGTACCAAGAGACCCAGTACTTC
cdr3_aa: CASSADRYQETQYF

clone_size: -
cdr3_length: 12
d_call: -
v_call: TRBV7-9
j_call: TRBJ2-7
cdr3_nt: TGTGCCAGCAGCTCAGAAACAGGATCTCAGTACTTC
cdr3_aa: CASSSETGSQYF

clone_size: -
cdr3_length: 15
d_call: -
v_call: TRBV18
j_call: TRBJ1-1
cdr3_nt: TGTGCCAGCTCGGGGTCTACCGGGTTGCTGACTGAAGCTTTCTTT
cdr3_aa: CASSGSTGLLTEAFF

clone_size: -
cdr3_length: 14
d_call: -
v_call: TRBV27
j_call: TRBJ2-7
cdr3_nt: TGTGCCAGCAGTTTTTCCAATCCCCCCTACGAGCAGTACTTC
cdr3_aa: CASSFSNPPYEQYF

clone_size: few
cdr3_length: 13
d_call: -
v_call: TRBV29-1
j_call: TRBJ2-7
cdr3_nt: TGCAGCGTTGTTCCCACCTACAGAGGCGAGCAGTACTTC
cdr3_aa: CSVVPTYRGEQYF

clone_size: few
cdr3_length: 17
d_call: TRBD2
v_call: TRBV20-1
j_call: TRBJ2-7
cdr3_nt: TGCAGTGCTAGAAGGCCCAATAGCGGGGGGCGCTCCTACGAGCAGTACTTC
cdr3_aa: CSARRPNSGGRSYEQYF

clone_size: -
cdr3_length: 12
d_call: TRBD1
v_call: TRBV2
j_call: TRBJ2-5
cdr3_nt: TGTGCCAGCAGGGGACAGGTGGAGACCCAGTACTTC
cdr3_aa: CASRGQVETQYF

clone_size: once
cdr3_length: 15
d_call: -
v_call: TRBV7-2
j_call: TRBJ2-2
cdr3_nt: TGTGCCAGCAGCCCGTGGACCCCAAACACCGGGGAGCTGTTTTTT
cdr3_aa: CASSPWTPNTGELFF

clone_size: -
cdr3_length: 15
d_call: -
v_call: TRBV6-2/TRBV6-3
j_call: TRBJ2-6
cdr3_nt: TGTGCCAGCAGTGACTGGATCTCTGGGGCCAACGTCCTGACTTTC
cdr3_aa: CASSDWISGANVLTF

clone_size: -
cdr3_length: 13
d_call: -
v_call: TRBV7-2
j_call: TRBJ2-7
cdr3_nt: TGTGCCAGCAGCCGCGGGATTTTCTACGAGCAGTACTTC
cdr3_aa: CASSRGIFYEQYF

clone_size: few
cdr3_length: 15
d_call: -
v_call: TRBV4-3
j_call: TRBJ2-1
cdr3_nt: TGCGCCAGCAGCCCAAGGGGCCCCCTGGGGAATGAGCAGTTCTTC
cdr3_aa: CASSPRGPLGNEQFF

clone_size: -
cdr3_length: 15
d_call: -
v_call: TRBV2
j_call: TRBJ2-7
cdr3_nt: TGTGCCAGCAGACGGGCGTCCGTGAGCTCCTACGAGCAGTACTTC
cdr3_aa: CASRRASVSSYEQYF

clone_size: few
cdr3_length: 15
d_call: TRBD1
v_call: TRBV10-3
j_call: TRBJ1-5
cdr3_nt: TGTGCCATCAGTGCCTCACAGGGGACCAATCAGCCCCAGCATTTT
cdr3_aa: CAISASQGTNQPQHF

clone_size: -
cdr3_length: 15
d_call: -
v_call: TRBV7-2
j_call: TRBJ1-1
cdr3_nt: TGTGCCAGCAGCTGGACCTGGGCCTCGAACACTGAAGCTTTCTTT
cdr3_aa: CASSWTWASNTEAFF

clone_size: -
cdr3_length: 15
d_call: TRBD2
v_call: TRBV5-1
j_call: TRBJ2-5
cdr3_nt: TGCGCCAGCAGCTTGGTTGGACTAGCACAAGAGACCCAGTACTTC
cdr3_aa: CASSLVGLAQETQYF

clone_size: many
cdr3_length: 18
d_call: TRBD2
v_call: TRBV5-1
j_call: TRBJ2-5
cdr3_nt: TGCGCCAGCAGCTTGGGACAGCTAGCGGGAGGACAGGGAGAGACCCAGTACTTC
cdr3_aa: CASSLGQLAGGQGETQYF

clone_size: -
cdr3_length: 14
d_call: -
v_call: TRBV11-3
j_call: TRBJ2-7
cdr3_nt: TGTGCCAGCAGCCAGGAGGGCGAAGCCTACGAGCAGTACTTC
cdr3_aa: CASSQEGEAYEQYF

clone_size: -
cdr3_length: 12
d_call: -
v_call: TRBV28
j_call: TRBJ1-3
cdr3_nt: TGTGCCAGCAGTTCGGCGGGAAACACCATATATTTT
cdr3_aa: CASSSAGNTIYF

clone_size: few
cdr3_length: 16
d_call: TRBD1
v_call: TRBV2
j_call: TRBJ2-2
cdr3_nt: TGTGCCAGCAGTCAACAGGGGGCCCTTAACACCGGGGAGCTGTTTTTT
cdr3_aa: CASSQQGALNTGELFF

clone_size: -
cdr3_length: 13
d_call: -
v_call: TRBV11-2
j_call: TRBJ2-7
cdr3_nt: TGTGCCAGCAGCTTAGAGGGGTTGGGCGAGCAGTACTTC
cdr3_aa: CASSLEGLGEQYF